This TCR beta chain emerged from a study of T cell responses to AZD1222 COVID-19 vaccine. The sample holds one count of this clone. The antigen is unknown. Clones were read by immunoSEQ multiplex PCR, and TCRdb kept only the in-frame ones, dropping some. Of around 150,000 clones listed, 75% to 85% are singletons. This CDR3 has 15 amino acids. Germline trimming cut 2 bases from V and 1 base from J; bases unmatched to any gene: 2. The germline V gene has CDR1 SGHNT and CDR2 YYREEE (reference sequence). General observations from the study: Spike was spanned by vaccine-associated CD4 TCRs, with dominance at 160-218 and 743-854.

This clonotype was sampled from an adult who received the MenACWY meningococcal vaccine as a control. The sequencing used peripheral blood, collected 28 days after the second dose of the MenACWY control vaccine. The chain has TRBV5-4 and TRBJ2-3; 9 bases are a match to TRBD2. CDR3 DNA: TGTGCCAGCAGCTTAAGGACTAGCGGCACAGATACGCAGTATTTT. Its translation is CASSLRTSGTDTQYF.